The 26 T cell receptor beta chains presented below share a single source sample, sequenced in a study of patients and donors after allogeneic stem cell transplantation. TCRdb processed the RT-PCR reads anew with MiXCR; each CDR3 protein has one entry. The sample has about 960,000 distinct CDR3 sequences; more than 15% are singletons. The sequenced sample was blood, either unsorted or a sorted T cell fraction (not recorded which). These receptors were collected from a human donor who was either an allogeneic HSCT recipient or a stem cell or donor lymphocyte infusion donor (not recorded which). It is not recorded whose cells these are; they may come from a transplant donor.

V is TRBV9 and J is TRBJ2-7; 9 bases match TRBD2. The CDR3 length is 16 residues. V lost 0 bases to trimming and J lost 6 bases; unmatched junction nucleotides: 10. Per germline, CDR1 SGDLS and CDR2 YYNGEE. The CDR3 reads CASSVGAGGPTGEQYF. DNA of the CDR3: TGTGCCAGCAGCGTAGGAGCGGGAGGACCCACGGGCGAGCAGTACTTC.

This clonotype turned up a few times. The chain joins TRBV2 to TRBJ1-1, with TRBD1 matching over 8 bases. Losses at the gene ends were 11 bases for V and 1 base for J; bases not matched to a gene: 12. CDR1 is SNHLY, CDR2 FYNNEI, per germline. The CDR3 has 15 residues. CDR3 nucleotide sequence: TGTGCCGGATGGACAGGGAACAATCGGAACACTGAAGCTTTCTTT. This translates into CAGWTGNNRNTEAFF. The entire variable domain, with the rest obtained from reference TRBV2 and TRBJ1-1, is as follows: EPEVTQTPSHQVTQMGQEVILRCVPISNHLYFYWYRQILGQKVEFLVSFYNNEISEKSEIFDDQFSVERPDGSNFTLKIRSTKLEDSAMYFCAGWTGNNRNTEAFFGQGTRLTVV.

The chain recombines TRBV10-3 with TRBJ1-3, with D possibly TRBD1 on 6 matching bases. The germline gives CDR1 ENHRY, CDR2 SYGVKD. V was shortened by 8 bases and J by 0 bases, with 11 bases between the two germline ends. This CDR3 has 14 residues. This CDR3 reads CAIPRTDSGNTIYF. The CDR3 nucleotides read TGTGCCATCCCAAGGACAGACTCTGGAAACACCATATATTTT.

This clonotype was seen ten or more times. The CDR3 reads CASSPLAGGPYEQYF. The CDR3 nucleotides read TGTGCCAGCTCACCTTTAGCGGGAGGGCCCTACGAGCAGTACTTC. The chain employs TRBV18 and TRBJ2-7; 11 bases fit TRBD2. Germline V CDR1 and CDR2: KGHSH, LQKENI. The CDR3 contains 15 residues. The trim removed 3 bases at V and 2 bases at J, leaving 3 bases unmatched.

This clonotype has a handful of counts. The chain combines TRBV15 with TRBJ2-1; 7 positions match TRBD1. The trim removed 0 bases at V and 0 bases at J, leaving 14 bases unmatched. Germline CDR1 and CDR2: LNHNV and YYDKDF (reference sequence). CDR3 length: 20 residues. The CDR3 nucleotides read TGTGCCACCAGCAGAGAAGGGGGCAGGGCGCATCGGGCCTCCTACAATGAGCAGTTCTTC. Its protein is CATSREGGRAHRASYNEQFF.

The sample holds a few counts of this clonotype. V gene TRBV10-3 combines with J gene TRBJ2-5; D not resolved. Trimming removed 0 bases at V and 5 bases at J, with 7 bases between. The germline CDR1 and CDR2 sequences are ENHRY and SYGVKD. This CDR3 is built from 13 residues. The CDR3 region has the DNA TGTGCCATCAGTGAGTCCCCTCGGGAGACCCAGTACTTC. Amino acids: CAISESPRETQYF.

This clonotype appeared a few times. The chain recombines TRBV12-3 or TRBV12-4 with TRBJ2-6; a weak D match, TRBD1 (5 bases). The V gene lost 5 bases and the J gene lost 2 bases, with 10 bases spanning the gap. The length of the CDR3 is 15 residues. The CDR3 region is CASSPQGAGANVLTF. The CDR3 bases are TGTGCCAGCAGTCCTCAGGGCGCTGGGGCCAACGTCCTGACTTTC.

The chain links TRBV4-1 to TRBJ2-4, with 7 bases identical to TRBD2. CDR1 MGHRA and CDR2 YSYEKL come from the germline V gene. V lost 0 bases, J lost 1 base, and 15 bases stayed unmatched. This CDR3 is built from 20 residues. The CDR3 reads CASSQDGGRLALLAKNIQYF. Written as DNA, the CDR3 is TGCGCCAGCAGCCAAGATGGAGGTCGACTAGCTCTATTGGCCAAAAACATTCAGTACTTC.

This clonotype was found a few times. The CDR3, as DNA: TGTGCCAGCAGTAGGGGGAGCTTAATGAACACTGAAGCTTTCTTT. Translating gives CASSRGSLMNTEAFF. The V gene is TRBV25-1, the J gene TRBJ1-1; tentatively, D is TRBD1 (6 bases). This CDR3 has 15 residues. The V gene lost 5 bases and the J gene lost 0 bases, with 13 bases spanning the gap. Per the germline V gene, CDR1 is MGHDK and CDR2 is SYGVNS.

This chain joins TRBV12-3 or TRBV12-4 and TRBJ2-7, with D possibly called TRBD1 or TRBD2 (5 bases each). CDR3 length: 14 amino acids. Trimming shortened V by 3 bases and J by 3 bases, and 12 bases separated the two germline ends. This CDR3 is CASSFGDHGYEQYF. CDR3 coding DNA: TGTGCCAGCAGTTTCGGGGACCACGGCTACGAGCAGTACTTC.

The chain couples TRBV10-3 to TRBJ1-5, with 10 nucleotides matching TRBD1. This CDR3 is built from 15 residues. In germline, CDR1 is ENHRY, CDR2 SYGVKD. Unmatched junction bases numbered 2, after V lost 2 bases and J lost 4 bases. The CDR3 nucleotides read TGTGCCATCAGTGAGAGGACAGGGGGGAATCAGCCCCAGCATTTT. Translating gives CAISERTGGNQPQHF.

The CDR3 reads CASSDSRGSNQPQHF. CDR3 DNA: TGTGCCAGCAGTGATAGCAGGGGGAGCAATCAGCCCCAGCATTTT. V usage is TRBV2 and J usage is TRBJ1-5, with 7 bases that match TRBD1. Germline CDR1 and CDR2: SNHLY and FYNNEI. V lost 3 bases and J lost 1; bases outside the gene matches: 3. CDR3 length: 15 residues. Supplemented by reference TRBV2 and TRBJ1-5, the full variable domain reads EPEVTQTPSHQVTQMGQEVILRCVPISNHLYFYWYRQILGQKVEFLVSFYNNEISEKSEIFDDQFSVERPDGSNFTLKIRSTKLEDSAMYFCASSDSRGSNQPQHFGDGTRLSIL.

V usage is TRBV5-1 and J usage is TRBJ2-1; D call uncertain. Germline V gene sequence: CDR1 SGHRS, CDR2 YFSETQ. Trimming took 0 bases from V and 6 from J, leaving 10 bases between them. The CDR3 is 14 residues long. CDR3 nucleotide sequence: TGCGCCAGCAGCTTGGAGTGGGCTCCCAATGAGCAGTTCTTC. It yields the protein CASSLEWAPNEQFF.

There are a few counts of this clonotype. The CDR3 reads CASSYELAGQETQYF. The CDR3 nucleotides are TGTGCCAGCAGTTACGAGCTAGCGGGACAAGAGACCCAGTACTTC. The chain joins TRBV6-2 or TRBV6-3 to TRBJ2-5, with 9 bases aligning to TRBD2. Germline loops: CDR1 MNHEY, CDR2 SVGEGT. The CDR3 runs to 15 residues. The ends lost 2 bases at V and 2 bases at J; junction bases unmatched: 3.

A few counts support this clonotype. The chain links TRBV3-1 to TRBJ2-1; TRBD2 might be the D (6 bases). From germline, CDR1 is LGHDT and CDR2 YNNKEL (reference sequence). V shed 3 bases and J shed 0 bases, with 9 bases lying between them. This CDR3 spans 15 amino acids. CDR3 sequence: CASSQGLISYNEQFF. CDR3 DNA sequence: TGTGCCAGCAGCCAGGGACTGATCTCCTACAATGAGCAGTTCTTC.

A few counts support this clonotype. The chain carries TRBV20-1 and TRBJ2-7; D is unclear. The CDR3 covers 11 residues. Trimming took off 5 bases at V and 7 bases at J, with 12 bases between the two ends. The germline V gene encodes CDR1 DFQATT and CDR2 SNEGSKA (reference sequence). The CDR3 spells CSAGSLGEQYF. CDR3 in DNA: TGCAGTGCTGGAAGCCTTGGGGAGCAGTACTTC.

The chain combines TRBV6-4 with TRBJ1-5; D gene ambiguous. Per germline, CDR1 MRHNA and CDR2 SNTAGT. V was cut by 3 bases and J by 3 bases, with 6 bases left in between. This CDR3 spans 13 amino acids. CDR3 in amino acids: CASSEMVNQPQHF. The CDR3 DNA sequence: TGTGCCAGCAGTGAGATGGTCAATCAGCCCCAGCATTTT.

The chain joins TRBV25-1 to TRBJ1-4; TRBD1 might be the D (5 bases). With 1 base removed from V and 8 bases from J, the gap between germline ends came to 23 bases. This CDR3 is 18 amino acids long. Germline assignment: CDR1 MGHDK and CDR2 SYGVNS. CDR3 in DNA: TGTGCCAGCAGTGAATTCGGCCAAGGGGCCGGCACGGGGGAAAAACTGTTTTTT. Encoded protein: CASSEFGQGAGTGEKLFF.

The chain is built from TRBV5-1 and TRBJ2-5; D perhaps matches TRBD2 (5 bases). V was clipped by 2 bases and J by 4 bases, with 18 bases between them. The CDR3 extends over 16 amino acids. Looked up from germline, CDR1 is SGHRS and CDR2 is YFSETQ. The CDR3 DNA reads TGCGCCAGCAGCTTTAGATTGACCTCCCGGGGAGAGACCCAGTACTTC. Amino acid sequence: CASSFRLTSRGETQYF. Full variable domain (outside the CDR3, taken from reference TRBV5-1 and TRBJ2-5): KAGVTQTPRYLIKTRGQQVTLSCSPISGHRSVSWYQQTPGQGLQFLFEYFSETQRNKGNFPGRFSGRQFSNSRSEMNVSTLELGDSALYLCASSFRLTSRGETQYFGPGTRLLVL.

This clonotype has just a few counts. The chain joins TRBV20-1 to TRBJ2-1; 13 nucleotides agree with TRBD2. From germline, CDR1 is DFQATT and CDR2 SNEGSKA (reference sequence). V shed 7 bases, J shed 5 bases, and the junction held 14 bases outside the gene matches. The CDR3 sequence is 17 residues long. CDR3 sequence: CSVSGLAGALHDNEQFF. CDR3 coding DNA: TGCAGTGTTTCCGGACTAGCGGGGGCCCTTCATGACAATGAGCAGTTCTTC.

This clonotype was observed a few times. The chain joins TRBV4-2 to TRBJ2-2; D unresolved. The germline CDR1 and CDR2 sequences are LGHNA and YNFKEQ. The CDR3 spans 16 residues. The V end lost 0 bases, the J end lost 0 bases, and 8 bases lay between the germline ends. The CDR3 DNA is TGTGCCAGCAGCCAAGACAGGATAACGAACACCGGGGAGCTGTTTTTT. It specifies CASSQDRITNTGELFF.

The chain combines TRBV7-8 with TRBJ2-3; TRBD1 aligns across 8 bases. V trimming: 3 bases; J trimming: 1 base; junction bases outside the gene matches: 6. CDR3 length equals 16 residues. Germline V lookup: CDR1 SGHVS, CDR2 FQNEAQ. The CDR3 region has the DNA TGTGCCAGCAGCTTCCTACAGGGGGTTGGCACAGATACGCAGTATTTT. This codes for CASSFLQGVGTDTQYF.

A few counts support this clonotype. The V gene is TRBV5-1, the J gene TRBJ1-1; D is unclear. The CDR3 consists of 15 residues. Germline V lookup: CDR1 SGHRS, CDR2 YFSETQ. V was clipped by 0 bases and J by 2 bases, with 11 bases between them. The DNA of the CDR3 is TGCGCCAGCAGCTTGGTGCAGGCCCCTAACACTGAAGCTTTCTTT. Residues: CASSLVQAPNTEAFF.

This clonotype was seen a few times. This chain connects TRBV10-3 to TRBJ2-3; the match to TRBD2 covers 9 bases. V shed 3 bases, J shed 2 bases, and the junction held 3 bases outside the gene matches. The CDR3 has 15 residues. Per germline, CDR1 ENHRY and CDR2 SYGVKD. The CDR3 region has the DNA TGTGCCATCAGTGATTCTAGCGGGATCACAGATACGCAGTATTTT. Protein product: CAISDSSGITDTQYF.

This clonotype was seen many times. This chain uses TRBV7-8 with TRBJ2-1; 10 positions match TRBD2. The CDR3 is made up of 17 amino acids. The V and J ends lost 2 bases and 4 bases, in that order; junction bases with no gene match: 8. In germline, CDR1 is SGHVS, CDR2 FQNEAQ. CDR3 loop: CASSLQTSGVLYNEQFF. The DNA for the CDR3 is TGTGCCAGCAGCTTACAAACTAGCGGGGTACTTTACAATGAGCAGTTCTTC.

This clonotype turned up a few times. The chain couples TRBV7-9 to TRBJ2-7; 7 positions match TRBD2. CDR1 and CDR2 (germline): SEHNR, FQNEAQ (reference sequence). This CDR3 has 13 amino acids. The junction had 9 bases not matched to a gene; V was cut back by 10 bases and J by 3 bases. Here the CDR3 DNA reads TGTGCCACTAAGCGGGATTACGACTACGAGCAGTACTTC. Its protein is CATKRDYDYEQYF. Variable domain in full (rest from reference TRBV7-9 and TRBJ2-7): DTGVSQNPRHKITKRGQNVTFRCDPISEHNRLYWYRQTLGQGPEFLTYFQNEAQLEKSRLLSDRFSAERPKGSFSTLEIQRTEQGDSAMYLCATKRDYDYEQYFGPGTRLTVT.